This T cell receptor (beta chain) was found in a study of OX40 agonist ivuxolimab in advanced cancers. Study results and limitations: There were, on average, more expanded clones in CD8+ T cells than in CD4+.

The CDR3 sequence is 15 residues long. Trimming cost V 6 bases and J 3 bases, with 14 bases left between them. Germline V lookup: CDR1 MNHNY, CDR2 SVGAGI (reference sequence). The method was immunoSEQ multiplex PCR; TCRdb's version includes in-frame clones alone and lacks a portion of them. Of 55,000 to 80,000 clones listed, around 82% are singletons. As regards this clone: Its antigen is still unknown.

Sequences were derived from CD4+ or CD8+ T cells sorted from blood, sampled in a trial of the OX40 agonist ivuxolimab. This clonotype was sampled from an adult with an advanced solid tumor such as melanoma, head and neck, liver or kidney cancer. The genes are TRBV6-6 and TRBJ2-2; TRBD2 might be the D (6 bases). The DNA of the CDR3 is TGTGCCAGCAGCCGATGGACTAAGTACACCGGGGAGCTGTTTTTT. Translated: CASSRWTKYTGELFF.